This TCR beta chain was sequenced for a study of CD8 T cells in Susac syndrome. For the study at large: Intravenous immunoglobulin alone or corticosteroids were being given to patients with Susac syndrome at blood draw, unless they were therapy-naive.

With random hexamers, reverse transcription was performed on about 0.45 to 1 ug of RNA. TCRdb fed the immunoSEQ multiplex PCR reads into MiXCR, producing one record per CDR3 protein. The sample has more than 85,000 distinct CDR3 sequences, about 95% seen once; the top ten hold roughly 0.3%. Under recently defined diagnostic criteria, the patients with Susac syndrome qualified as having definite or probable disease. This CDR3 contains 18 residues. CDR1 and CDR2 (germline): SGHAT, FQNNGV. The V segment lost 5 bases and the J segment 5 bases; nucleotides outside the gene matches: 18. The sequencing sample was made of CD4+ T cells from PBMCs. The V gene is TRBV11-2, the J gene TRBJ2-3, with 8 bases aligning to TRBD2. This receptor was obtained from a human donor with Susac syndrome. The DNA of the CDR3 is TGTGCCAGCAGCCTGTCCGGCCTGGCGGGGGGTTTTAGAGATACGCAGTATTTT. As protein: CASSLSGLAGGFRDTQYF.